The 10 T cell receptor beta chains below come from one sample, sequenced in a study of blood T cell repertoires in COVID-19. Assay: immunoSEQ multiplex PCR; the TCRdb copy retains only in-frame clones and omits some. The profile shows roughly 92,000 clones, around 91% of them singletons. Sequenced input: peripheral blood. The receptors here all came from an elderly woman with active or convalescent COVID-19.

The chain carries TRBV24-1 and TRBJ2-5, with TRBD1 as a possible D gene (5 bases). The germline V and J ends were trimmed by 9 bases and 0 bases, with 10 bases remaining between them. The germline V gene encodes CDR1 KGHDR and CDR2 SFDVKD. CDR3 length: 13 amino acids. CDR3 sequence: CATAIGDQETQYF. Here the CDR3 DNA reads TGTGCCACCGCGATAGGGGACCAAGAGACCCAGTACTTC.

The V call is TRBV5-1, the J call TRBJ2-5, with 11 bases matching TRBD2. Germline CDR1 reads SGHRS; CDR2 reads YFSETQ. V lost 3 bases, J lost 2 bases, and 3 bases stayed unmatched. This CDR3 has 15 amino acids. This CDR3 reads CASSYGTSGQETQYF. The CDR3 bases are TGCGCCAGCAGCTACGGGACTAGCGGACAAGAGACCCAGTACTTC. The entire variable domain, with the rest obtained from reference TRBV5-1 and TRBJ2-5, is as follows: KAGVTQTPRYLIKTRGQQVTLSCSPISGHRSVSWYQQTPGQGLQFLFEYFSETQRNKGNFPGRFSGRQFSNSRSEMNVSTLELGDSALYLCASSYGTSGQETQYFGPGTRLLVL.

The chain couples TRBV19 to TRBJ1-2; the D gene is possibly TRBD1 (6 bases). With 6 bases removed from V and 3 bases from J, the gap between germline ends came to 14 bases. Germline lookup yields CDR1 LNHDA and CDR2 SQIVND (reference sequence). CDR3 length: 14 residues. In DNA form, the CDR3 reads TGTGCCAGTAGGAGGGCAGGGGCGGACTATGGCTACACCTTC. This sequence encodes CASRRAGADYGYTF.

The V gene is TRBV28, the J gene TRBJ1-1; D is unclear. The length of the CDR3 is 14 residues. In germline, CDR1 is MDHEN, CDR2 SYDVKM. Trimming cost V 2 bases and J 5 bases, with 12 bases left between them. CDR3 DNA: TGTGCCAGCAGTTTAGGCGGGCGCGGGACTGAAGCTTTCTTT. Amino acid sequence: CASSLGGRGTEAFF.

The chain has TRBV5-1 and TRBJ1-1; 11 bases line up with TRBD1. CDR1 is SGHRS, CDR2 YFSETQ, per germline. The CDR3 is made up of 15 amino acids. Trimming removed 3 bases from V and 3 bases from J; junction bases left unmatched: 4. CDR3 residues: CASSYMGQGDTEAFF. CDR3 coding DNA: TGCGCCAGCAGCTACATGGGACAGGGGGACACTGAAGCTTTCTTT.

J is TRBJ1-5 and V is TRBV10-3, with a possible D match to TRBD1 (6 bases). The CDR3 runs 12 residues. Germline V gene data show CDR1 as ENHRY and CDR2 as SYGVKD. Trimming left V 10 bases short and J 4 bases short, with 11 bases between. CDR3 residues: CATRQDNQPQHF. The CDR3 DNA reads TGTGCCACAAGACAGGATAATCAGCCCCAGCATTTT.

The genes are TRBV28 and TRBJ1-5; TRBD1 aligns across 10 bases. Germline CDR1 reads MDHEN; CDR2 reads SYDVKM. CDR3 length: 16 amino acids. V shed 5 bases, J shed 0 bases, and the junction held 4 bases outside the gene matches. DNA of the CDR3: TGTGCCAGCAGTCAGGGACAGGGGAATAGCAATCAGCCCCAGCATTTT. It translates to CASSQGQGNSNQPQHF. The variable domain in full, completed from reference TRBV28 and TRBJ1-5, reads DVKVTQSSRYLVKRTGEKVFLECVQDMDHENMFWYRQDPGLGLRLIYFSYDVKMKEKGDIPEGYSVSREKKERFSLILESASTNQTSMYLCASSQGQGNSNQPQHFGDGTRLSIL.

CDR3 loop: CASSSTSGLPREQYF. The CDR3 DNA follows: TGTGCCAGCAGCTCCACTAGCGGTCTACCTAGGGAGCAGTACTTC. This chain joins TRBV5-4 and TRBJ2-7, with 8 nucleotides matching TRBD2. The V gene end was trimmed by 3 bases and the J gene end by 7 bases; junction bases not matched to a gene: 12. Germline values: CDR1 SGHNT, CDR2 YYREEE (reference sequence). The CDR3 loop spans 15 amino acids.

V and J are TRBV7-2 and TRBJ1-4, with D unresolved. The CDR3 sequence is 15 residues long. In germline, CDR1 is SGHTA, CDR2 FQGNSA. V lost 0 bases to trimming and J lost 5 bases, with 10 bases between them. The CDR3 DNA reads TGTGCCAGCAGCTTAGCTAGAGTCGGGAATGAAAAACTGTTTTTT. This gives the protein CASSLARVGNEKLFF.

This rearrangement joins TRBV3-1 (or the pseudogene TRBV3-2) to TRBJ1-3; 7 bases line up with TRBD1. The V segment lost 3 bases and the J segment 4 bases; nucleotides outside the gene matches: 3. Germline CDR1 LGHDT, CDR2 YNNKEL (reference sequence). This CDR3 region has 14 residues. For the CDR3, the DNA is TGTGCCAGCAGCCACAGGGGGGAGGGAAACACCATATATTTT. Protein: CASSHRGEGNTIYF.